This passage covers 16 T cell receptor beta chains from one sample sequenced in a study of blood T cell repertoires in COVID-19. Libraries were prepared by immunoSEQ multiplex PCR; TCRdb keeps only in-frame clonotypes and omits some of them. The table shows about 130,000 clones, with approximately 85% occurring only once. What was sequenced was peripheral blood. All receptors come from a human donor in a cohort sampled during active COVID-19.

V usage is TRBV2 and J usage is TRBJ2-3, with a tentative D call TRBD1 (6 bases). CDR1 SNHLY and CDR2 FYNNEI come from the germline V gene. V lost 7 bases and J 3 bases, leaving 11 bases between the germline ends. There are 13 residues in the CDR3. This CDR3 is CASKTGSTDTQYF. CDR3 bases: TGTGCCAGCAAGACAGGCTCAACAGATACGCAGTATTTT.

The CDR3 DNA sequence: TGCGCCAGCAGTGGTTCCACGGGAGTCGGAGATACGCAGTATTTT. This gives the protein CASSGSTGVGDTQYF. The chain combines TRBV10-1 with TRBJ2-3, with D tentatively TRBD2 (6 bases). V was trimmed by 4 bases and J by 5 bases, leaving 16 bases between them. The germline V gene has CDR1 WNHNN and CDR2 SYGVQD (reference sequence). This CDR3 spans 15 amino acids.

DNA of the CDR3: TGTGCCAGCAGCTCGGGACAATACTATGGCTACACCTTC. Its protein is CASSSGQYYGYTF. The chain carries TRBV7-2 and TRBJ1-2, with a possible D match to TRBD1 (6 bases). The CDR3 extends over 13 amino acids. V lost 4 bases to trimming and J lost 3 bases, with 9 bases between them. The germline CDR1 and CDR2 sequences are SGHTA and FQGNSA. Drawing the rest from reference TRBV7-2 and TRBJ1-2, the complete variable domain is GAGVSQSPSNKVTEKGKDVELRCDPISGHTALYWYRQSLGQGLEFLIYFQGNSAPDKSGLPSDRFSAERTGGSVSTLTIQRTQQEDSAVYLCASSSGQYYGYTFGSGTRLTVV.

This clone was seen once. The V call is TRBV7-2, the J call TRBJ1-1, with a weak D call TRBD1 (6 bases). This CDR3 is built from 18 residues. Between the trimmed V and J ends, which lost 2 bases and 5 bases, there was a span of 24 bases. The germline V gene has CDR1 SGHTA and CDR2 FQGNSA. CDR3 protein: CASSLLTGWSESPTEAFF. CDR3 coding DNA: TGTGCCAGCAGCTTACTGACAGGATGGAGCGAAAGCCCGACTGAAGCTTTCTTT. Filled out from reference TRBV7-2 and TRBJ1-1, the complete variable domain reads GAGVSQSPSNKVTEKGKDVELRCDPISGHTALYWYRQSLGQGLEFLIYFQGNSAPDKSGLPSDRFSAERTGGSVSTLTIQRTQQEDSAVYLCASSLLTGWSESPTEAFFGQGTRLTVV.

CDR3 in amino acids: CASSLARDSYGYTF. The CDR3 nucleotides read TGTGCCAGCAGCTTAGCGAGGGACAGCTATGGCTACACCTTC. This chain uses TRBV7-2 with TRBJ1-2, with 7 bases aligning to TRBD1. This CDR3 comprises 14 residues. The germline V gene has CDR1 SGHTA and CDR2 FQGNSA. Germline trimming cut 0 bases from V and 4 bases from J; bases unmatched to any gene: 2.

This clone was observed a single time. The chain is built from TRBV20-1 and TRBJ2-7; no firm D call. CDR3 length: 11 residues. The germline V and J ends were trimmed by 5 bases and 6 bases, with 11 bases remaining between them. Per the germline V gene, CDR1 is DFQATT and CDR2 is SNEGSKA (reference sequence). In nucleotides, the CDR3 is TGCAGTGCTCCGAGAGGTCGCGAGCAGTACTTC. It specifies CSAPRGREQYF.

The chain joins TRBV7-2 to TRBJ1-2, with D possibly TRBD1 on 6 matching bases. Germline-derived CDR1 and CDR2 are SGHTA and FQGNSA. The CDR3 loop spans 13 amino acids. The ends were cut back, 5 bases at V and 8 bases at J, with 15 bases in the middle. CDR3 loop: CASSIQGLEGYTF. CDR3 DNA sequence: TGTGCCAGCAGCATTCAGGGGTTGGAAGGCTACACCTTC.

The chain joins TRBV5-4 to TRBJ2-7; 10 bases are a match to TRBD1. This CDR3 is built from 16 residues. With V trimmed by 0 bases and J by 3 bases, 6 bases remained unmatched. Germline lookup yields CDR1 SGHNT and CDR2 YYREEE (reference sequence). The CDR3 loop is CASSLAARTGGYEQYF. DNA of the CDR3: TGTGCCAGCAGCTTGGCCGCAAGGACAGGGGGCTACGAGCAGTACTTC.

J is TRBJ1-2 and V is TRBV6-5; 7 bases fit TRBD1. Unmatched junction bases numbered 7, after V lost 6 bases and J lost 3 bases. This CDR3 has 14 amino acids. CDR1 and CDR2 (germline): MNHEY, SVGAGI. The CDR3 is CASSGKQGHYGYTF. In DNA, the CDR3 is TGTGCCAGCAGCGGGAAACAGGGGCACTATGGCTACACCTTC.

This clone was recorded once. This sequence joins TRBV14 and TRBJ2-1; the match to TRBD2 covers 7 bases. The V segment lost 2 bases and the J segment 9 bases; nucleotides outside the gene matches: 10. The CDR3 consists of 15 residues. CDR1 SGHDN and CDR2 FVKESK come from the germline V gene. CDR3 loop: CASSQRQAGLGEQFF. The DNA for the CDR3 is TGTGCCAGCAGCCAAAGACAAGCGGGACTCGGTGAGCAGTTCTTC. Filled out from reference TRBV14 and TRBJ2-1, the complete variable domain reads EAGVTQFPSHSVIEKGQTVTLRCDPISGHDNLYWYRRVMGKEIKFLLHFVKESKQDESGMPNNRFLAERTGGTYSTLKVQPAELEDSGVYFCASSQRQAGLGEQFFGPGTRLTVL.

This clone was observed once. The chain joins TRBV6-1 to TRBJ1-5; tentatively, D is TRBD1 (5 bases). The CDR3 is made up of 15 amino acids. V was shortened by 1 base and J by 5 bases, with 12 bases between the two germline ends. Germline V gene lookup returns CDR1 MNHNS and CDR2 SASEGT. The CDR3 DNA reads as TGTGCCAGCAGTGAAGAGTCAAGGGGCTATCAGCCCCAGCATTTT. It encodes CASSEESRGYQPQHF.

The chain links TRBV25-1 to TRBJ2-3; D remains unclear. The CDR3 is made up of 13 amino acids. The V gene's germline CDR1 is MGHDK and CDR2 SYGVNS. The germline V and J ends were trimmed by 6 bases and 1 base, with 8 bases remaining between them. CDR3 nucleotide sequence: TGTGCCAGCAGGGAGTGGGGCACAGATACGCAGTATTTT. Translation gives CASREWGTDTQYF.

This chain connects TRBV19 to TRBJ1-1; weak D call: TRBD1 (6 bases). This CDR3 is built from 13 residues. V was cut by 5 bases and J by 5 bases, with 12 bases left in between. Germline assignment: CDR1 LNHDA and CDR2 SQIVND (reference sequence). The CDR3 region is CASSEQGGTEAFF. Written as DNA, the CDR3 is TGTGCCAGTAGTGAACAGGGAGGGACTGAAGCTTTCTTT.

The rearrangement joins TRBV2 to TRBJ2-3, with D possibly being TRBD2 (6 bases). V was cut by 7 bases and J by 3 bases, with 11 bases left in between. CDR3 length: 13 residues. Germline V gene lookup returns CDR1 SNHLY and CDR2 FYNNEI. The CDR3 nucleotides are TGTGCCAGCATGACGCGGGGAACAGATACGCAGTATTTT. This sequence encodes CASMTRGTDTQYF.

V and J are TRBV19 and TRBJ2-3; TRBD2 matches at 9 bases. Per the germline V gene, CDR1 is LNHDA and CDR2 is SQIVND (reference sequence). The J segment lost 6 bases and the V segment lost 3 bases, leaving 4 bases of the junction unmatched. The CDR3 runs 14 residues. The CDR3 DNA reads TGTGCCAGTAGTATTGCGGCGGGAGGGGATACGCAGTATTTT. Its translation is CASSIAAGGDTQYF.

This chain connects TRBV30 to TRBJ1-5; the D is unclear. Between the trimmed V and J ends, which lost 0 bases and 7 bases, there was a span of 10 bases. CDR3 length: 13 amino acids. CDR1 is GTSNPN and CDR2 is SVGIG in the germline V gene (reference sequence). The CDR3 sequence: CAWSVPERQPQHF. The CDR3 DNA sequence: TGTGCCTGGAGTGTACCGGAGAGACAGCCCCAGCATTTT. The full variable domain, rest sourced from reference TRBV30 and TRBJ1-5, is SQTIHQWPATLVQPVGSPLSLECTVEGTSNPNLYWYRQAAGRGLQLLFYSVGIGQISSEVPQNLSASRPQDRQFILSSKKLLLSDSGFYLCAWSVPERQPQHFGDGTRLSIL.